Shown below are 8 T cell receptor beta chains from a single sample sequenced in a study of T cells in Graves' hyperthyroidism and ophthalmopathy. TCR beta CDR3 region amplification was performed from RNA transcripts. The HTBI primer set was used in a first-round RT-PCR of the TCR CDR3. A single record per CDR3 protein comes from TCRdb applying MiXCR to the multiplex PCR reads. The top ten clones hold roughly 13% of a sample with more than 450,000 distinct CDR3 sequences, about 15% of them seen once. Material: blood. Receptors originate from a woman aged 40 to 50 with Graves' hyperthyroidism.

The chain is built from TRBV19 and TRBJ2-3; D is perhaps TRBD1 or TRBD2 (5 bases each). The ends were cut back, 5 bases at V and 4 bases at J, with 13 bases in the middle. The germline V gene encodes CDR1 LNHDA and CDR2 SQIVND (reference sequence). CDR3 length: 14 amino acids. This chain's CDR3 is CASSPTLGADTQYF. The DNA for the CDR3 is TGTGCCAGTAGTCCCACCTTGGGGGCAGATACGCAGTATTTT.

In nucleotides, the CDR3 is TGCGCCAGCAGCCCCACCGACAGTTCGGGAGAGACCCAGTACTTC. This encodes CASSPTDSSGETQYF. The chain joins TRBV5-1 to TRBJ2-5; a weak D match, TRBD1 (5 bases). Germline loops: CDR1 SGHRS, CDR2 YFSETQ. Trimming cost V 4 bases and J 4 bases, with 17 bases left between them. The length of the CDR3 is 15 residues.

This clonotype has a count of ten or more. The chain carries TRBV7-9 and TRBJ1-4, with D hard to call. The V and J ends lost 3 bases and 2 bases respectively, with 10 bases between them. Looked up from germline, CDR1 is SEHNR and CDR2 is FQNEAQ (reference sequence). The CDR3 spans 15 residues. Here the CDR3 reads CASSFSELTNEKLFF. As DNA, the CDR3 is TGTGCCAGCAGCTTCTCAGAGTTGACTAATGAAAAACTGTTTTTT.

This clonotype has at least ten counts. The V and J genes are TRBV5-6 and TRBJ2-1, with TRBD1 identical over 10 bases. Germline trimming cut 4 bases from V and 3 bases from J; bases unmatched to any gene: 4. The germline CDR1 and CDR2 sequences are SGHDT and YYEEEE. This CDR3 has 15 amino acids. CDR3 sequence: CASSGGQGVYNEQFF. CDR3 bases: TGTGCCAGCAGCGGCGGACAGGGGGTCTACAATGAGCAGTTCTTC.

There are many counts of this clonotype. This CDR3 is CSVPVQTGTDTQYF. Written as DNA, the CDR3 is TGCAGTGTCCCCGTCCAGACGGGCACAGATACGCAGTATTTT. The genes are TRBV29-1 and TRBJ2-3; D uncertain. From germline, CDR1 is SQVTM and CDR2 ANQGSEA. The CDR3 consists of 14 residues.

The sample holds many counts of this clonotype. J is TRBJ1-6 and V is TRBV28; TRBD1 is a possible D gene (5 bases). CDR1 MDHEN and CDR2 SYDVKM come from the germline V gene. The CDR3 extends over 16 amino acids. Trimming pared 8 bases from V and 0 bases from J, leaving 14 bases between. This chain's CDR3 is CASGRVLGSYNSPLHF. CDR3 bases: TGTGCCAGCGGCAGGGTATTGGGCTCCTATAATTCACCCCTCCACTTT.

This clonotype was observed at least ten times. A junction end diverges from the germline sequence, so it may reflect a read error. The chain links TRBV7-9 to TRBJ2-5; possible D gene TRBD2, 5 bases. The CDR3 is made up of 14 amino acids. Per germline, CDR1 SEHNR and CDR2 FQNEAQ (reference sequence). CDR3 DNA: TGTGCCAGCAGCCTAGCTATCATGGGGGAGACCCAGTACTTC. Amino acids: CASSLAIMGETQYF.

This clonotype has at least ten counts. This chain uses TRBV30 with TRBJ2-7; D is ambiguous. The germline CDR1 and CDR2 sequences are GTSNPN and SVGIG (reference sequence). CDR3 length equals 11 residues. V lost 2 bases and J lost 3, with 5 bases in between. The CDR3 sequence: CAWSHSYEQYF. The CDR3 nucleotides are TGTGCCTGGAGTCACAGCTACGAGCAGTACTTC. The variable domain in full, with the rest retrieved from reference TRBV30 and TRBJ2-7, is SQTIHQWPATLVQPVGSPLSLECTVEGTSNPNLYWYRQAAGRGLQLLFYSVGIGQISSEVPQNLSASRPQDRQFILSSKKLLLSDSGFYLCAWSHSYEQYFGPGTRLTVT.